These 28 T cell receptor beta chains came from one sample sequenced in a study of blood T cell repertoires in COVID-19. Profiling relied on immunoSEQ multiplex PCR, and the TCRdb table lists in-frame clones only, not all of them. Found here are 75,000 to 95,000 clones, 70% to 90% of them singletons; the top ten hold 2.9%. Sequenced input: peripheral blood. The receptor source for this set is a woman aged 80 or over with acute or convalescent COVID-19.

The chain combines TRBV9 with TRBJ1-1; D unresolved. CDR1 and CDR2 (germline): SGDLS, YYNGEE. V was pared by 0 bases and J by 1 base, with 7 bases between. This CDR3 region has 14 residues. The CDR3 loop is CASSVGERNTEAFF. The CDR3 DNA is TGTGCCAGCAGCGTAGGGGAGAGGAACACTGAAGCTTTCTTT.

This clone showed up just a few times. The chain is built from TRBV6-2 or TRBV6-3 and TRBJ2-7; perhaps TRBD2 as D (6 bases). This CDR3 contains 15 residues. Germline assignment: CDR1 MNHEY and CDR2 SVGEGT. Trimming shortened V by 2 bases and J by 3 bases, and 14 bases separated the two germline ends. In DNA form, the CDR3 reads TGTGCCAGCAGTTACAGCTTAGCGGCTAACTACGAGCAGTACTTC. Translation: CASSYSLAANYEQYF.

Only one count was recorded for this clone. This CDR3 is CASSDSPTVRNTEAFF. CDR3 nucleotides: TGTGCCAGCAGTGACTCGCCGACAGTTCGGAACACTGAAGCTTTCTTT. The chain recombines TRBV6-4 with TRBJ1-1, with a weak D call TRBD1 (5 bases). In germline, CDR1 is MRHNA, CDR2 SNTAGT. V lost 0 bases, J lost 1 base, and 12 bases lay in between. The CDR3 is made up of 16 amino acids.

The gene calls are TRBV3-1 (or the pseudogene TRBV3-2) and TRBJ2-7; D possibly corresponds to TRBD2 (6 bases). The V end was cut by 1 base, the J end by 5 bases, with 12 bases between. Germline V gene data show CDR1 as LGHDT and CDR2 as YNNKEL (reference sequence). The CDR3 sequence is 14 residues long. The CDR3 nucleotides read TGTGCCAGCAGCCAAGCGGGAGTTCTCCACGAGCAGTACTTC. Protein sequence: CASSQAGVLHEQYF.

This clone came up a few times. The CDR3 reads CASSYSGGVGNTIYF. The CDR3 region has the DNA TGTGCCAGCAGTTACTCGGGGGGAGTTGGAAACACCATATATTTT. The rearrangement links TRBV6-5 to TRBJ1-3; weak D call: TRBD1 (5 bases). The germline V and J ends were trimmed by 0 bases and 3 bases, with 9 bases remaining between them. CDR3 length: 15 amino acids. Germline CDR1 is MNHEY and CDR2 is SVGAGI.

The rearrangement joins TRBV3-1 (or the pseudogene TRBV3-2) to TRBJ2-1; D not certain. The ends were cut back, 2 bases at V and 7 bases at J, with 12 bases in the middle. CDR1 and CDR2 from the germline V gene are LGHDT and YNNKEL (reference sequence). This CDR3 contains 14 residues. CDR3 in amino acids: CASSQYPERNEQFF. The CDR3 nucleotides are TGTGCCAGCAGCCAATACCCCGAGAGGAATGAGCAGTTCTTC.

The chain recombines TRBV7-6 with TRBJ2-1, with 8 bases matching TRBD1. Germline CDR1 SGHVS, CDR2 FNYEAQ. The CDR3 consists of 14 residues. The J segment lost 10 bases and the V segment lost 5 bases, leaving 10 bases of the junction unmatched. The CDR3 spells CASSPRTGKDEQFF. CDR3 nucleotide sequence: TGTGCCAGCAGCCCTAGGACAGGGAAAGACGAGCAGTTCTTC. Using reference TRBV7-6 and TRBJ2-1 for the parts outside the CDR3, the full variable domain is GAGVSQSPRYKVTKRGQDVALRCDPISGHVSLYWYRQALGQGPEFLTYFNYEAQQDKSGLPNDRFSAERPEGSISTLTIQRTEQRDSAMYRCASSPRTGKDEQFFGPGTRLTVL.

The chain couples TRBV20-1 to TRBJ1-1; D is ambiguous. The germline gives CDR1 DFQATT, CDR2 SNEGSKA (reference sequence). CDR3 size: 13 residues. V lost 3 bases to trimming and J lost 1 base, with 9 bases between them. As DNA, the CDR3 is TGCAGTGCTAGTCGCGATTCGAACACTGAAGCTTTCTTT. This encodes CSASRDSNTEAFF.

This rearrangement joins TRBV14 to TRBJ1-2, with D perhaps matching TRBD1 (6 bases). Trimming took 2 bases from V and 8 from J, leaving 12 bases between them. CDR3 length equals 13 residues. Germline V gene data show CDR1 as SGHDN and CDR2 as FVKESK. The CDR3 DNA follows: TGTGCCAGCAGCCAACTACAGGGATGGGGCTACACCTTC. It is translated as CASSQLQGWGYTF.

The rearrangement links TRBV2 to TRBJ1-4, with D unresolved. Germline V CDR1 and CDR2: SNHLY, FYNNEI. Trimming stripped 1 base from V and 4 bases from J, with 7 bases between. The CDR3 sequence is 14 residues long. The CDR3 sequence is CASSEGQRNEKLFF. The CDR3 DNA follows: TGTGCCAGCAGTGAAGGGCAGCGTAATGAAAAACTGTTTTTT.

The chain employs TRBV2 and TRBJ2-7; D unresolved. The ends were cut back, 8 bases at V and 1 base at J, with 12 bases in the middle. Germline-derived CDR1 and CDR2 are SNHLY and FYNNEI. This CDR3 spans 13 amino acids. CDR3: CASQVSPSYEQYF. CDR3 coding DNA: TGTGCCAGCCAGGTGAGCCCTTCCTACGAGCAGTACTTC.

The gene calls are TRBV4-3 and TRBJ1-2; D ambiguous. The CDR3 sequence is 14 residues long. Trimming stripped 0 bases from V and 2 bases from J, with 7 bases between. Germline V gives CDR1 LGHNA, CDR2 YSLEER. The CDR3 bases are TGCGCCAGCAGCCAAGATGGCTGGAACTATGGCTACACCTTC. Protein product: CASSQDGWNYGYTF.

This chain joins TRBV4-3 and TRBJ1-3; the D is unclear. V was cut by 3 bases and J by 9 bases, with 12 bases left in between. CDR1 and CDR2 from the germline V gene are LGHNA and YSLEER. The CDR3 is 13 amino acids. The CDR3 loop reads CASSQNWASTIYF. DNA for the CDR3: TGCGCCAGCAGCCAGAACTGGGCGAGCACCATATATTTT.

The chain uses TRBV12-3 or TRBV12-4 and TRBJ1-5; maybe TRBD1 (6 bases). Trimming stripped 8 bases from V and 4 bases from J, with 9 bases between. The CDR3 contains 12 residues. The CDR3 DNA reads TGTGCCAGCGCTGGACAGAATCAGCCCCAGCATTTT. This gives the protein CASAGQNQPQHF.

Only a few counts were recorded for this clone. The CDR3 here is CASSMFPLNSPLHF. As DNA, the CDR3 is TGTGCCAGTAGTATGTTTCCACTTAATTCACCCCTCCACTTT. The V gene is TRBV19, the J gene TRBJ1-6, with no clear D. V lost 3 bases, J lost 6 bases, and 9 bases lay in between. CDR1 is LNHDA and CDR2 is SQIVND in the germline V gene (reference sequence). This CDR3 is built from 14 residues.

This clone occurred a few times. This chain uses TRBV7-2 with TRBJ2-2, with TRBD2 identical over 10 bases. The V gene's germline CDR1 is SGHTA and CDR2 FQGNSA. This CDR3 has 17 residues. V was pared by 1 base and J by 6 bases, with 8 bases of the junction left unmatched. The CDR3 region has the DNA TGTGCCAGCAGCTTAGGGGGGCTAGCGGGAGTATCCGGGGAGCTGTTTTTT. Translation: CASSLGGLAGVSGELFF.

The chain joins TRBV20-1 to TRBJ1-1; D uncertain. The CDR3 is 11 amino acids. The V and J ends lost 6 bases and 8 bases respectively, with 13 bases between them. CDR1 and CDR2 from the germline V gene are DFQATT and SNEGSKA (reference sequence). The chain's CDR3 is CSAGVGWEAFF. The CDR3 DNA reads TGCAGTGCGGGTGTCGGGTGGGAAGCTTTCTTT.

This clone was detected only once. V usage is TRBV6-5 and J usage is TRBJ1-5, with a weak D call TRBD1 (5 bases). Per the germline V gene, CDR1 is MNHEY and CDR2 is SVGAGI. Trimming cost V 2 bases and J 4 bases, with 9 bases left between them. This CDR3 contains 14 residues. CDR3 sequence: CASSYIAGNQPQHF. In DNA form, the CDR3 reads TGTGCCAGCAGTTACATTGCAGGGAATCAGCCCCAGCATTTT.

The V call is TRBV28, the J call TRBJ2-7; possibly TRBD2 for D (6 bases). This CDR3 has 13 amino acids. The germline V and J ends were trimmed by 7 bases and 1 base, with 11 bases remaining between them. Germline loops: CDR1 MDHEN, CDR2 SYDVKM. This chain's CDR3 is CASTGEGSYEQYF. DNA for the CDR3: TGTGCCAGCACGGGGGAAGGGTCCTACGAGCAGTACTTC.

V usage is TRBV28 and J usage is TRBJ2-5; weak D call: TRBD2 (5 bases). Trimming removed 6 bases from V and 5 bases from J, with 22 bases in between. Per germline, CDR1 MDHEN and CDR2 SYDVKM. The CDR3 is 16 residues long. The CDR3 region has the DNA TGTGCCAGCAGGACAATCGCGGGCCCCAAAGGGGAGACCCAGTACTTC. The encoded protein is CASRTIAGPKGETQYF. The whole variable domain, remainder taken from reference TRBV28 and TRBJ2-5, is DVKVTQSSRYLVKRTGEKVFLECVQDMDHENMFWYRQDPGLGLRLIYFSYDVKMKEKGDIPEGYSVSREKKERFSLILESASTNQTSMYLCASRTIAGPKGETQYFGPGTRLLVL.

The table lists this clone with a few counts. This sequence joins TRBV24-1 and TRBJ2-5, with D tentatively TRBD1 (6 bases). The germline V and J ends were trimmed by 4 bases and 5 bases, with 13 bases remaining between them. CDR1 and CDR2 (germline): KGHDR, SFDVKD. The CDR3 is 14 residues long. The CDR3 region has the DNA TGTGCCACCAGTGAGAACAGGGCCGGGGAGACCCAGTACTTC. It translates to CATSENRAGETQYF.

This chain uses TRBV12-3 or TRBV12-4 with TRBJ1-1, with D maybe TRBD1 (5 bases). This CDR3 spans 13 amino acids. Trimming left V 7 bases short and J 8 bases short, with 17 bases between. The CDR3 sequence is CASTRQGVSEAFF. The CDR3 DNA sequence: TGTGCCAGCACCCGCCAGGGCGTTTCGGAAGCTTTCTTT.

To note about this clone: Other nucleotide sequences in the sample specify the same CDR3. This rearrangement joins TRBV18 to TRBJ1-5; the D gene is possibly TRBD1 (6 bases). There are 15 residues in the CDR3. V lost 2 bases and J 2 bases, leaving 10 bases between the germline ends. Germline values: CDR1 KGHSH, CDR2 LQKENI. CDR3 protein: CASSPGGAGNQPQHF. The CDR3 region has the DNA TGTGCCAGCTCACCAGGGGGGGCAGGCAATCAGCCCCAGCATTTT.

This chain uses TRBV27 with TRBJ1-4; 11 nucleotides agree with TRBD1. CDR1 and CDR2 from the germline V gene are MNHEY and SMNVEV (reference sequence). The V segment lost 3 bases and the J segment 8 bases; nucleotides outside the gene matches: 5. The CDR3 is made up of 15 amino acids. Here the CDR3 DNA reads TGTGCCAGCAGTTTTGGACAGGGGGCGTGGGAAAAACTGTTTTTT. It codes for CASSFGQGAWEKLFF.

A word on this clone: A read error may produce the germline difference seen at one junction end. The rearrangement joins TRBV19 to TRBJ2-1; 7 bases match TRBD2. This CDR3 is 14 amino acids long. CDR1 and CDR2 from the germline V gene are LNHDA and SQIVND (reference sequence). The chain's CDR3 is CASTPSGIPLEQFF. The CDR3, as DNA: TGTGCGAGTACCCCTAGCGGAATCCCATTGGAGCAGTTCTTC. Using reference TRBV19 and TRBJ2-1 for the parts outside the CDR3, the full variable domain is DGGITQSPKYLFRKEGQNVTLSCEQNLNHDAMYWYRQDPGQGLRLIYYSQIVNDFQKGDIAEGYSVSREKKESFPLTVTSAQKNPTAFYLCASTPSGIPLEQFFGPGTRLTVL.

This sequence joins TRBV30 and TRBJ2-1; no clear D gene. Trimming cost V 4 bases and J 6 bases, with 7 bases left between them. In germline, CDR1 is GTSNPN, CDR2 SVGIG (reference sequence). CDR3 length: 11 amino acids. CDR3 nucleotide sequence: TGTGCCTGGAATAGACTCAATGAGCAGTTCTTC. This gives the protein CAWNRLNEQFF.

The rearrangement uses TRBV7-9 and TRBJ1-1, with D perhaps TRBD1 (5 bases). The germline CDR1 and CDR2 sequences are SEHNR and FQNEAQ (reference sequence). Trimming stripped 3 bases from V and 8 bases from J, with 13 bases between. CDR3 length: 13 amino acids. The CDR3 DNA reads as TGTGCCAGCAGCTTGGACATTCTCGACGAAGCTTTCTTT. Translating it yields CASSLDILDEAFF.

This clone was picked up one time. The V call is TRBV3-1 (or the pseudogene TRBV3-2), the J call TRBJ2-3; perhaps TRBD1 as D (5 bases). CDR3 length: 13 amino acids. Looked up from germline, CDR1 is LGHDT and CDR2 is YNNKEL (reference sequence). V dropped 1 base and J dropped 4 bases, with 6 bases sitting between them. The CDR3 nucleotides are TGTGCCAGCAGCCAAGGGGGCGCAGATACGCAGTATTTT. It yields the protein CASSQGGADTQYF.